Sequencing of this T cell receptor beta chain was carried out in a study of identical twins. Regarding the study as a whole: Abundant beta clonotypes from cord blood had fewer insertions, unlike memory repertoires, which showed none.

Donors uniformly comprised healthy Caucasians. MiXCR, applied by TCRdb to the 5' RACE reads, yields one record per CDR3 protein. Here the sample spans 1.5 million to 2 million distinct CDR3 sequences, around 33% being singletons. The CDR3 covers 21 residues. Germline V gene data show CDR1 as SGHAT and CDR2 as FQDESV (reference sequence). V lost 0 bases to trimming and J lost 0 bases; unmatched junction nucleotides: 14. Remarks on this clonotype: What it binds is not known.

This sequence joins TRBV11-1 and TRBJ2-7; 13 positions match TRBD2. The source of this sequence is a newborn girl in good health. The sample consisted of cord blood. CDR3 DNA: TGTGCCAGCAGCTTAGCTCCCTTGGGGACTAGCGGGATTCGTGACTCCTACGAGCAGTACTTC. Translation gives CASSLAPLGTSGIRDSYEQYF.